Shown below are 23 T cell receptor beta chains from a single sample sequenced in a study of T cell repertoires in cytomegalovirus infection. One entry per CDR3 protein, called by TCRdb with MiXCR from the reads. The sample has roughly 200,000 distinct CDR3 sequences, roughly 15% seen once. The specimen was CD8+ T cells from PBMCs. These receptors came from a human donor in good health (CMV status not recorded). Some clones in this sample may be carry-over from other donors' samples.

This CDR3 reads CASSYGGVNNEQFF. DNA for the CDR3: TGTGCCAGCAGCTACGGGGGGGTAAACAATGAGCAGTTCTTC. The chain carries TRBV7-3 and TRBJ2-1; 8 bases align to TRBD2. V lost 4 bases to trimming and J lost 5 bases; unmatched junction nucleotides: 4. This CDR3 comprises 14 residues. Germline loops: CDR1 SGHTA, CDR2 FQGTGA.

For the CDR3, the DNA is TGCAGTGCCCTTCTTGGACGGTGGGAAAATCAGCCCCAGCATTTT. Residues: CSALLGRWENQPQHF. The chain has TRBV20-1 and TRBJ1-5; D is unclear. Germline V gene lookup returns CDR1 DFQATT and CDR2 SNEGSKA (reference sequence). This CDR3 region has 15 residues. V lost 6 bases to trimming and J lost 4 bases, with 19 bases between them.

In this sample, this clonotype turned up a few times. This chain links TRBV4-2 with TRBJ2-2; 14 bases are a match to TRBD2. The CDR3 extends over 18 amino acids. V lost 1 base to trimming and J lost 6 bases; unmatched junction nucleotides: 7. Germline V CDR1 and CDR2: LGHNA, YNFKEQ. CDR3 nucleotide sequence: TGTGCCAGCAGCCAAGGACTAGCGGGGGGGCTCTCCCCCGGGGAGCTGTTTTTT. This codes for CASSQGLAGGLSPGELFF.

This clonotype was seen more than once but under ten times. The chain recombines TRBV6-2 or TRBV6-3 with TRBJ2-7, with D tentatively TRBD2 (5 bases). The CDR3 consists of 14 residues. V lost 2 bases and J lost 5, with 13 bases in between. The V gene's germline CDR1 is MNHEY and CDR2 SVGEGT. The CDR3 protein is CASSYSEGSDEQYF. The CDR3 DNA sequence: TGTGCCAGCAGTTACAGTGAGGGTTCCGACGAGCAGTACTTC.

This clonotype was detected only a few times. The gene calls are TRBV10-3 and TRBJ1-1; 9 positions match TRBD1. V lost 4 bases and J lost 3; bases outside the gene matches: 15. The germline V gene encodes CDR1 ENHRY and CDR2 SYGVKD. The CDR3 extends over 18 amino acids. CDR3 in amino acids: CAISGFRTGVVEDTEAFF. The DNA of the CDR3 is TGTGCCATCAGTGGCTTTAGGACAGGGGTAGTGGAGGACACTGAAGCTTTCTTT.

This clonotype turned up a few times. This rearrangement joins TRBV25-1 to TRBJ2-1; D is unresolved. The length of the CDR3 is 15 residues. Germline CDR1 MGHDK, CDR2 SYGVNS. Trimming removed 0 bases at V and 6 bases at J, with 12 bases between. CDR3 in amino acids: CASSEYTGPGNEQFF. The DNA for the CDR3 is TGTGCCAGCAGTGAATATACCGGTCCGGGCAATGAGCAGTTCTTC.

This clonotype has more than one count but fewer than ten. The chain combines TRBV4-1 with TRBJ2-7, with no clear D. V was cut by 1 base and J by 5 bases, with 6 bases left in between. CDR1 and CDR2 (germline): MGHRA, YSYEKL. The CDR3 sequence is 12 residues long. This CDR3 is CASSQVANEQYF. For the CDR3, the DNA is TGCGCCAGCAGCCAAGTCGCGAACGAGCAGTACTTC.

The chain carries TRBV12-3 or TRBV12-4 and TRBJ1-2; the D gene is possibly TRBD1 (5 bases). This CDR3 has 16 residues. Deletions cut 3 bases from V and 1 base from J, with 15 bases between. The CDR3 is CASSFARQTINYGYTF. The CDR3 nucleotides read TGTGCCAGCAGTTTCGCGCGACAGACCATTAACTATGGCTACACCTTC.

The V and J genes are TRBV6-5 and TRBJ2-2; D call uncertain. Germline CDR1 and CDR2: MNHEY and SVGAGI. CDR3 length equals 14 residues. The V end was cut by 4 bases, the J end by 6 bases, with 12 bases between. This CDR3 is CASSLGYEAGELFF. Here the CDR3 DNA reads TGTGCCAGCAGTTTAGGGTATGAAGCCGGGGAGCTGTTTTTT.

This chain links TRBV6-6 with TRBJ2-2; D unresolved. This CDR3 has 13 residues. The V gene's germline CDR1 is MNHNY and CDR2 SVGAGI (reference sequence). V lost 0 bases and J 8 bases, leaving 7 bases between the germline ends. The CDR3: CASSYSNGGELFF. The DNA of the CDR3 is TGTGCCAGCAGTTACTCGAACGGGGGGGAGCTGTTTTTT.

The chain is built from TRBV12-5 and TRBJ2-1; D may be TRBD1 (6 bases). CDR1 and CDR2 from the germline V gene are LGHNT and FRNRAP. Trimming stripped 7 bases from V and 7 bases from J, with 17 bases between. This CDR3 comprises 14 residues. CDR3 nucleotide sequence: TGTGCTAGTGCCCAGGGGCCTGGCAGTAATGAGCAGTTCTTC. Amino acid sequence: CASAQGPGSNEQFF.

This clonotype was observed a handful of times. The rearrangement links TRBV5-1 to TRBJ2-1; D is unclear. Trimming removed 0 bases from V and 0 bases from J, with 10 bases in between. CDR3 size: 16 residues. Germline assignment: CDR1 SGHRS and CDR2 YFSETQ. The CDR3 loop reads CASSLVGNRSYNEQFF. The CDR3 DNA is TGCGCCAGCAGCTTGGTGGGGAACCGCTCCTACAATGAGCAGTTCTTC.

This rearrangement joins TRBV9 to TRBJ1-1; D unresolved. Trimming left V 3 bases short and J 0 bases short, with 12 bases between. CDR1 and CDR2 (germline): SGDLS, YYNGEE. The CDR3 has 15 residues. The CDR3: CASSGYSELNTEAFF. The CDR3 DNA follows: TGTGCCAGCAGCGGGTACAGCGAATTGAACACTGAAGCTTTCTTT.

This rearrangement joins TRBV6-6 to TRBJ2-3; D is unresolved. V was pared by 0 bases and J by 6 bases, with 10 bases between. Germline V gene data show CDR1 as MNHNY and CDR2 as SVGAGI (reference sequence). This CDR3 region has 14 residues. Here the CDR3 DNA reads TGTGCCAGCAGTTACTCGAATGGCGGCGATACGCAGTATTTT. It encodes CASSYSNGGDTQYF.

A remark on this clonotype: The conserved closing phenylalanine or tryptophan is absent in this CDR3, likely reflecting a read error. CDR3 coding DNA: TGTGCCAGCAGCTCCCTACCAAACTATAGCAATCAGCCCCAGCATTAT. It translates to CASSSLPNYSNQPQHY. The chain uses TRBV7-2 and TRBJ1-5, with D uncertain. The CDR3 totals 16 residues. The germline V and J ends were trimmed by 4 bases and 0 bases, with 13 bases remaining between them. Germline lookup yields CDR1 SGHTA and CDR2 FQGNSA.

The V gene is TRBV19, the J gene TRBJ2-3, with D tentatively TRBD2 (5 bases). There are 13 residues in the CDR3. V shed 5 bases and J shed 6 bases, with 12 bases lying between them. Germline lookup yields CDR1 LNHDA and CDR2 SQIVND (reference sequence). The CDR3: CASSLISVDTQYF. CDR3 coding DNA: TGTGCCAGTAGTCTAATTAGCGTGGATACGCAGTATTTT.

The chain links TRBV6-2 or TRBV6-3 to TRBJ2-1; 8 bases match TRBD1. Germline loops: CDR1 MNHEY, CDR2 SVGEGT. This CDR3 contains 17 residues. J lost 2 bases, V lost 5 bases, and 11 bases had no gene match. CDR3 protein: CASSTTDRGITYNEQFF. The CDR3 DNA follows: TGTGCCAGCAGTACGACCGACAGGGGTATCACCTACAATGAGCAGTTCTTC.

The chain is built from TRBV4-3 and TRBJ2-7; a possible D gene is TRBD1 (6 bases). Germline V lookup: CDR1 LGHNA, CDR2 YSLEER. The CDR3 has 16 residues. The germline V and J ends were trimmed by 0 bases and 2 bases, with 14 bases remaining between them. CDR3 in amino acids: CASSQEGAPGAYEQYF. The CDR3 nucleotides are TGCGCCAGCAGCCAAGAGGGGGCCCCCGGCGCCTACGAGCAGTACTTC.

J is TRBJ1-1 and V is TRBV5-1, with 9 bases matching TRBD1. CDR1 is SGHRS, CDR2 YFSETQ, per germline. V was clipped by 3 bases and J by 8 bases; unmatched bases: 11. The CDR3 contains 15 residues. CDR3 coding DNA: TGCGCCAGCAGCTGGCCCGGAACAGGGGGCCAAGAAGCTTTCTTT. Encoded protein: CASSWPGTGGQEAFF.

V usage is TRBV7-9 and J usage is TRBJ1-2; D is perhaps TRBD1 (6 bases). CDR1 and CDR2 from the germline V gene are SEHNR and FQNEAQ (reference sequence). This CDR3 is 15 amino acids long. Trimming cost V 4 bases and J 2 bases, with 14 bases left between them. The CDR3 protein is CASSSGTRINYGYTF. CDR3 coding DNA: TGTGCCAGCAGCTCCGGGACAAGGATAAACTATGGCTACACCTTC.

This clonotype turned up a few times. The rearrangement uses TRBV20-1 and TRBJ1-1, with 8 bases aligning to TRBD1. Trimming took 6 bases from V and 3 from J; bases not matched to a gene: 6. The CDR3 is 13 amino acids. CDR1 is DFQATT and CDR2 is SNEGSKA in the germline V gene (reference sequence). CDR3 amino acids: CSAVTGEDTEAFF. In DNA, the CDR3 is TGCAGTGCGGTGACAGGGGAGGACACTGAAGCTTTCTTT.

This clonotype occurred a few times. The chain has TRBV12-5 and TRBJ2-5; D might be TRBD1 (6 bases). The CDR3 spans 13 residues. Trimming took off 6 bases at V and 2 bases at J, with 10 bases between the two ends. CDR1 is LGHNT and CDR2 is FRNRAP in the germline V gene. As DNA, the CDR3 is TGTGCTAGTGGCACAGGGTTACAAGAGACCCAGTACTTC. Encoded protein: CASGTGLQETQYF.

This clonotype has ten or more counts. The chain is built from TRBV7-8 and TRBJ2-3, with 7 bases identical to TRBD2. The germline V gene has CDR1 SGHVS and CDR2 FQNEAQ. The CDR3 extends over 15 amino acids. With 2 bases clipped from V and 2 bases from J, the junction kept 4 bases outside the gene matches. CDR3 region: CASSLPGTTTDTQYF. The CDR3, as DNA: TGTGCCAGCAGCTTACCCGGGACTACCACAGATACGCAGTATTTT.